This T cell receptor beta chain was retrieved from a study of cytomegalovirus exposure and HLA in healthy donors. Study background: Most donors, around 81% of 350 to 450 genotyped, fell in the Caucasian-associated ancestry cluster. Findings and caveats of the study: HLA allele associations emerged for some 16,000 TCR beta sequences in a later analysis, at 0.05 false discovery rate. Later analysis associated a missense DCLRE1C variant with TCR beta V- and J-gene trimming.

Despite likely unrecorded immune exposures, the donors were nominally healthy at the time of sampling. Primers for the PCR totalled 60 Vbeta and 13 Jbeta. Measured with immunoSEQ multiplex PCR; TCRdb has only the in-frame clones, and not every one. The profile shows under 250,000 clones, around 86% of them singletons. This clone has only one observation. What it recognizes is unknown. Trimming cost V 3 bases and J 3 bases, with 8 bases left between them. CDR1 and CDR2 from the germline V gene are SGHTA and FQGTGA. This CDR3 has 13 residues. This TCR came from a woman between 40 and 55 years old in good health and CMV-seronegative. The sample comprised PBMCs. This rearrangement joins TRBV7-3 to TRBJ1-1; a possible D gene is TRBD1 (5 bases). CDR3 region: CASSLAGYTEAFF. The DNA of the CDR3 is TGTGCCAGCAGCTTGGCAGGGTACACTGAAGCTTTCTTT. Based on the CDR3 plus reference TRBV7-3 and TRBJ1-1, the full variable domain is GAGVSQTPSNKVTEKGKYVELRCDPISGHTALYWYRQSLGQGPEFLIYFQGTGAADDSGLPNDRFFAVRPEGSVSTLKIQRTERGDSAVYLCASSLAGYTEAFFGQGTRLTVV.